A selection of T cell receptor beta chains follows, all from one sample in a study of cytomegalovirus exposure and HLA in healthy donors. TCRdb keeps only in-frame clones here, not all; method: immunoSEQ multiplex PCR. The sample gives some 130,000 clones, about 88% of which show up once; about 1.4% is in the top ten. The source material was PBMCs. The receptors derive from a young man in good health and CMV-seronegative. Each CDR3 is given with its conserved first and last residue. A D gene is named only where the DNA matches it firmly. The size entry is marked missing in some rows and otherwise reads once, few, many or a size class.

v_call	d_call	clone_size	j_call	cdr3_nt	cdr3_aa
TRBV18	NA	NA	TRBJ2-3	TGTGCCAGCTCACTTAAACAGGGTACAGATACGCAGTATTTT	CASSLKQGTDTQYF
TRBV7-9	NA	NA	TRBJ2-2	TGTGCCAGCACCCGACAGAACACCGGGGAGCTGTTTTTT	CASTRQNTGELFF
TRBV5-6	TRBD1	NA	TRBJ2-1	TGTGCCAGCACTTTGCCACAGGGGTCAATCAATGAGCAGTTCTTC	CASTLPQGSINEQFF
TRBV20-1	NA	NA	TRBJ2-7	TGCAGTGCGTCGCTCTCGGGGGAGCAGTACTTC	CSASLSGEQYF
TRBV11-3	NA	NA	TRBJ2-1	TGTGCCAGCAGCTCGCCCACGCGGGGCCTGAATGAGCAGTTCTTC	CASSSPTRGLNEQFF
TRBV2	NA	NA	TRBJ1-2	TGTGCCAGCAGTCAGGGTAACTATGGCTACACCTTC	CASSQGNYGYTF
TRBV9	NA	few	TRBJ1-3	TGTGCCAGCGGCCAGTCTGGAAACACCATATATTTT	CASGQSGNTIYF
TRBV6-5	NA	NA	TRBJ2-7	TGTGCCAGCAGCTCAACAGGGTCTTTTATCTACGAGCAGTACTTC	CASSSTGSFIYEQYF
TRBV6-6	TRBD2	NA	TRBJ2-1	TGTGCCAGCAGTTACAAGGCTAGCGGGACAAACAATGAGCAGTTCTTC	CASSYKASGTNNEQFF
TRBV10-3	NA	NA	TRBJ2-7	TGTGCCATCAGTGAGCAGGGCTACGAGCAGTACTTC	CAISEQGYEQYF
TRBV5-1	TRBD1	NA	TRBJ2-3	TGCGCCAGCAACCGAACAGACACAGGGGGAGATACGCAGTATTTT	CASNRTDTGGDTQYF
TRBV4-3	TRBD1	NA	TRBJ1-1	TGCGCCAGCAGCCAAGAAGCGGGGACAGGGCGGAACACTGAAGCTTTCTTT	CASSQEAGTGRNTEAFF
TRBV2	TRBD1	NA	TRBJ1-5	TGTGCCAGCAGTGGTCCCGGGACAGGGTTGAAGCCCCAGCATTTT	CASSGPGTGLKPQHF
TRBV4-2	NA	many	TRBJ2-7	TGTGCCAGCAGCCAATATACCCACACGGGGAGGCTAAGCTCCTACGAGCAGTACTTC	CASSQYTHTGRLSSYEQYF
TRBV29-1	TRBD2	NA	TRBJ2-5	TGCAGCGTTTTAGGACTAGCGGAAGAGACCCAGTACTTC	CSVLGLAEETQYF
TRBV11-2	TRBD1	NA	TRBJ1-3	TGTGCCAGCAGCTCTACAAAGGGGGACAGGTTTGGAAACACCATATATTTT	CASSSTKGDRFGNTIYF
TRBV9	NA	NA	TRBJ1-3	TGTGCCAGCAGCGTAGGGGGCGGAAACACCATATATTTT	CASSVGGGNTIYF
TRBV5-1	NA	NA	TRBJ2-1	TGCGCCAGCAGCCTCGACATTCTACAGGGGCAGTTCTTC	CASSLDILQGQFF
TRBV10-1	NA	NA	TRBJ1-1	TGCGCCAGCAGTGAGTCGGCCACCCGGGACACTGAAGCTTTCTTT	CASSESATRDTEAFF
TRBV19	NA	NA	TRBJ2-4	TGTGCCAGTAGTATTTCGGAAGAGGGCGCCAAAAACATTCAGTACTTC	CASSISEEGAKNIQYF
TRBV27	TRBD2	NA	TRBJ2-7	TGTGCCAGCGGGAGACTAGCGGGGCAATCCTACGAGCAGTACTTC	CASGRLAGQSYEQYF
TRBV6-5	TRBD1	NA	TRBJ2-7	TGTGCCAGCAGTTACTCGACAGGGGAGCAGTACTTC	CASSYSTGEQYF
TRBV14	NA	NA	TRBJ1-2	TGTGCCAGCAGCCAAGTACCCGATGCAGGTTACTCGGGCTACACCTTC	CASSQVPDAGYSGYTF
TRBV6-5	NA	NA	TRBJ1-4	TGTGCCAGCAGCAAAGTTCAGTCTAATGAAAAACTGTTTTTT	CASSKVQSNEKLFF
TRBV5-1	TRBD2	NA	TRBJ2-3	TGCGCCAGCAGCCTAGGGACTAGCGGGACCACAGATACGCAGTATTTT	CASSLGTSGTTDTQYF
TRBV6-4	TRBD2	NA	TRBJ2-7	TGTGCCAGCAGTCGTGGACTAGCGGGAGACGAGCAGTACTTC	CASSRGLAGDEQYF
TRBV7-9	NA	NA	TRBJ1-4	TGTGCGAACAGGGTGGAAGGGCTTAATGAAAAACTGTTTTTT	CANRVEGLNEKLFF
TRBV27	NA	NA	TRBJ2-7	TGTGCCAGCAGTCATTCGGGCTCCTACGAGCAGTACTTC	CASSHSGSYEQYF
TRBV27	NA	NA	TRBJ1-4	TGTGCCAGCAAAAAATCGGAGGAAAAACTGTTTTTT	CASKKSEEKLFF
TRBV2	TRBD2	NA	TRBJ2-4	TGTGCCAGCAGTGAAGATTCGGGGGGGTTAGCCAAAAACATTCAGTACTTC	CASSEDSGGLAKNIQYF
TRBV11-2	NA	NA	TRBJ1-1	TGTGCCAGCAGCTTAGATGCTCGCGAGGGGGTTGACATTGAAGCTTTCTTT	CASSLDAREGVDIEAFF
TRBV2	TRBD1	once	TRBJ1-2	TGTGCCAGCAGTGACCCCCGGGACAGGGGGTTCGGTAACTATGGCTACACCTTC	CASSDPRDRGFGNYGYTF
TRBV7-2	NA	NA	TRBJ1-5	TGTGCCAGCAGGCGCGGGGGAATGGATCAGCCCCAGCATTTT	CASRRGGMDQPQHF
TRBV5-4	TRBD2	NA	TRBJ2-5	TGTGCCAGCAGCTTAGCGGGAGGACGTCGGCAAGAGACCCAGTACTTC	CASSLAGGRRQETQYF
TRBV2	TRBD1	NA	TRBJ2-2	TGTGCCAGCAGCGAACAGGGGGCTAACGACGGGGAGCTGTTTTTT	CASSEQGANDGELFF
TRBV30	NA	NA	TRBJ2-7	TGTGCCTGGAGAAATACCTACGAGCAGTACTTC	CAWRNTYEQYF